The clone carrying this TCR beta chain was observed a few times. Its antigen is as yet unknown. This sample was included in a study of shared clonotypes between healthy human individuals. Regarding the study as a whole: Having only a few donors restricted how much genetic and exposure-history diversity was captured.

The CDR3 covers 14 residues. Germline V gene data show CDR1 as LGHNA and CDR2 as YNFKEQ. Trimming removed 0 bases at V and 6 bases at J, with 9 bases between. Genomic DNA came from 85 million to 95 million PBMCs in unsorted samples. What was sequenced on ten immunoSEQ deep assay plates was unsorted PBMC DNA. Sequencing used immunoSEQ multiplex PCR; TCRdb keeps in-frame clones, though not all of them. Of hundreds of thousands of clones listed, over 65% are singletons. Sequenced material: PBMCs. The sequence was collected from a woman aged 40 to 50 in good health. Some clones in this sample may be carry-over from other donors' samples. The chain is built from TRBV4-2 and TRBJ2-1, with D unresolved. The CDR3 region is CASSQEAVSNEQFF. The CDR3 DNA sequence: TGTGCCAGCAGCCAAGAAGCTGTAAGCAATGAGCAGTTCTTC.